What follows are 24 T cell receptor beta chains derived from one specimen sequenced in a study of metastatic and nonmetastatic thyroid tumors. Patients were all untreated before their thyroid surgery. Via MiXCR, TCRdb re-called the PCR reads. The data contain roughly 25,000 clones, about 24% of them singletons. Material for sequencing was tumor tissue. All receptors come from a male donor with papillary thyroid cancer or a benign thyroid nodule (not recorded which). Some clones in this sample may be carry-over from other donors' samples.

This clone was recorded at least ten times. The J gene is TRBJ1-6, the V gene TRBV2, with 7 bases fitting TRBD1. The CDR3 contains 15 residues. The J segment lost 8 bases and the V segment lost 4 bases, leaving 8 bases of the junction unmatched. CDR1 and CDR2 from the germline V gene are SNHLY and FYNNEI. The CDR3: CASSGQGEGDSPLHF. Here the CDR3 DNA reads TGTGCCAGCAGTGGACAGGGTGAGGGTGATTCACCCCTCCACTTT.

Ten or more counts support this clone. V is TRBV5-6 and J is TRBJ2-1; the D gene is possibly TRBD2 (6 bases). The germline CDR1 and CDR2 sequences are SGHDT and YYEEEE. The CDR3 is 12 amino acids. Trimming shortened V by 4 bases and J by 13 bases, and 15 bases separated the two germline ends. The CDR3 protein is CASSPTGGSQFF. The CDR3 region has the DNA TGTGCCAGCAGCCCAACCGGGGGTAGCCAGTTCTTC.

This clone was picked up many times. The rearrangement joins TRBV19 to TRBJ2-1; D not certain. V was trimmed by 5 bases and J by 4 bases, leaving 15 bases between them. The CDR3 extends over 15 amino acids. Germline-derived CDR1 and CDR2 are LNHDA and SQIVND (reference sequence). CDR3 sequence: CASSPTPLLYNEQFF. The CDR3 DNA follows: TGTGCCAGTAGTCCGACTCCCCTCTTATACAATGAGCAGTTCTTC.

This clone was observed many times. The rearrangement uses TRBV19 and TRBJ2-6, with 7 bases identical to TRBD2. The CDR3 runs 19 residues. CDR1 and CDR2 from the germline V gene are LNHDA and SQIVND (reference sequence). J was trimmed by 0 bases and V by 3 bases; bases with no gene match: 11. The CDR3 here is CASSIRGGGTPSGANVLTF. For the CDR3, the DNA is TGTGCCAGTAGTATTCGGGGCGGGGGAACTCCCTCTGGGGCCAACGTCCTGACTTTC.

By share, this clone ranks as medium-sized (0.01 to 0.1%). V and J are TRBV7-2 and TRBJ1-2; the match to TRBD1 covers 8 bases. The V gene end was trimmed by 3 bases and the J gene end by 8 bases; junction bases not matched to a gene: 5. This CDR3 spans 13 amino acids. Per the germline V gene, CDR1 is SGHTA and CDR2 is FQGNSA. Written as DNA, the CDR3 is TGTGCCAGCAGCTTTGAAGGACAGGGAGGCTACACCTTC. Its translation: CASSFEGQGGYTF.

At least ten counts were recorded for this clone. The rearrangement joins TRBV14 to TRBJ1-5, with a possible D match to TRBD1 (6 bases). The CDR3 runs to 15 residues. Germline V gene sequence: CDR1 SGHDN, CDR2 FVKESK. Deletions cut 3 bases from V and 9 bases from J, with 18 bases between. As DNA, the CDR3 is TGTGCCAGCAGCCACTTTCGACAGGCTACGGGGCCCCAGCATTTT. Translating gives CASSHFRQATGPQHF.

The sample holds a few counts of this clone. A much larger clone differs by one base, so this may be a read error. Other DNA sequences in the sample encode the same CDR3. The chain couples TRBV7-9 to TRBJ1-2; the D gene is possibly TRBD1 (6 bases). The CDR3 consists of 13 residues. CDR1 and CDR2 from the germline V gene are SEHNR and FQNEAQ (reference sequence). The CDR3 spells CASSLGQIYGYTF. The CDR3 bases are TGTGCCAGTAGCTTAGGACAGATCTATGGCTACACCTTC.

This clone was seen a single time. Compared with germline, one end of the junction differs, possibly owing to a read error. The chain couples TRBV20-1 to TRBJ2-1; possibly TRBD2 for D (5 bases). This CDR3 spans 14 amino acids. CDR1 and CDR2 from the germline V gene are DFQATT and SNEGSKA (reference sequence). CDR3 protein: CCARSWLLGNEQFF. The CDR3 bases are TGCTGTGCTAGATCTTGGTTACTAGGAAATGAGCAGTTCTTC.

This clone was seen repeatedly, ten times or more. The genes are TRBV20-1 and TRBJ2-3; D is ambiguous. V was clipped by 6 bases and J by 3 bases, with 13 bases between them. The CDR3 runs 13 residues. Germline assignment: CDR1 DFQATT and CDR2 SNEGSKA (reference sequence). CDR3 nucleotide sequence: TGCAGTGCCATAAGGTTCGGTACAGATACGCAGTATTTT. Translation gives CSAIRFGTDTQYF.

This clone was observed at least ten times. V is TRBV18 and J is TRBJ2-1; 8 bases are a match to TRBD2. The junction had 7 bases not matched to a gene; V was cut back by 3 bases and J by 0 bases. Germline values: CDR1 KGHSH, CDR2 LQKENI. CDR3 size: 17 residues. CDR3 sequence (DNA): TGTGCCAGCTCACCCAAGGGGCTAGCGGGCTCCTACAATGAGCAGTTCTTC. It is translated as CASSPKGLAGSYNEQFF.

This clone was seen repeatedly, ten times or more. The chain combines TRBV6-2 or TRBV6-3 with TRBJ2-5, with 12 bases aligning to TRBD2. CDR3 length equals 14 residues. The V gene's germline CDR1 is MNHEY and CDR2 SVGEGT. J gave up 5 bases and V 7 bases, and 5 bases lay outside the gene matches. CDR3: CASTTSGRIETQYF. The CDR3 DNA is TGTGCCAGCACAACTAGCGGGAGGATTGAGACCCAGTACTTC.

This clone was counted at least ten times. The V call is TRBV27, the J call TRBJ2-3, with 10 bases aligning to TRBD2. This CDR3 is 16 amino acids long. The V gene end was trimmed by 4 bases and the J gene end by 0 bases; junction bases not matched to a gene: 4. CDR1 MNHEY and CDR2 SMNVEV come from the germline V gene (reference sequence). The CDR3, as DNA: TGTGCCAGCAGTTCTCTGACTAGCGGGAGCACAGATACGCAGTATTTT. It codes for CASSSLTSGSTDTQYF.

This CDR3 is CASSFSGGIADTIYF. CDR3 in DNA: TGCGCCAGCAGCTTTTCGGGAGGGATTGCGGACACCATATATTTT. The chain carries TRBV5-1 and TRBJ1-3; D not certain. V shed 2 bases and J shed 8 bases, with 17 bases lying between them. In germline, CDR1 is SGHRS, CDR2 YFSETQ. The CDR3 runs 15 residues.

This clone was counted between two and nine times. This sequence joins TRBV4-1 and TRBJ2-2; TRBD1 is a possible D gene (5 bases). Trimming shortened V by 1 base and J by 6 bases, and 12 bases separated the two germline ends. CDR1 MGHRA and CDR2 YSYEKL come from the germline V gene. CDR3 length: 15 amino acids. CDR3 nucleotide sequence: TGCGCCAGCAGCCAAGGGGAAGGGGCGCCCGGGGAGCTGTTTTTT. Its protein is CASSQGEGAPGELFF.

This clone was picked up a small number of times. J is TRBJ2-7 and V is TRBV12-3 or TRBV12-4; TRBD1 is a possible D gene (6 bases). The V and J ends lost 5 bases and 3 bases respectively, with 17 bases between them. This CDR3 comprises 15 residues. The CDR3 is CASSVGTGSFYEQYF. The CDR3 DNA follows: TGTGCCAGCAGTGTGGGTACAGGGTCTTTCTACGAGCAGTACTTC.

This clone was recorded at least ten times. The CDR3 spells CATSIHRGREQFF. CDR3 coding DNA: TGTGCCACCAGCATCCACAGGGGGCGTGAGCAGTTCTTC. The V and J genes are TRBV15 and TRBJ2-1; 9 positions match TRBD1. V dropped 4 bases and J dropped 9; count of bases not matched to a gene: 4. The CDR3 extends over 13 amino acids. CDR1 is LNHNV, CDR2 YYDKDF, per germline (reference sequence). Variable domain in full (rest from reference TRBV15 and TRBJ2-1): DAMVIQNPRYQVTQFGKPVTLSCSQTLNHNVMYWYQQKSSQAPKLLFHYYDKDFNNEADTPDNFQSRRPNTSFCFLDIRSPGLGDTAMYLCATSIHRGREQFFGPGTRLTVL.

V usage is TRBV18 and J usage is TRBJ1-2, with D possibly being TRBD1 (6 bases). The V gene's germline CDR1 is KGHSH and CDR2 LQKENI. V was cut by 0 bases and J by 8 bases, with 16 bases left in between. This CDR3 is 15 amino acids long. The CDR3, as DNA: TGTGCCAGCTCACCACCCCACAGGGCTGTAGGGGGCTACACCTTC. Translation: CASSPPHRAVGGYTF. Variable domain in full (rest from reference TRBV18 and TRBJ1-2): NAGVMQNPRHLVRRRGQEARLRCSPMKGHSHVYWYRQLPEEGLKFMVYLQKENIIDESGMPKERFSAEFPKEGPSILRIQQVVRGDSAAYFCASSPPHRAVGGYTFGSGTRLTVV.

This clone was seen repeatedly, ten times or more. The CDR3 DNA reads TGTGCCAGCAGCTCCAGGGGGATCGGGTCACCCCTCCACTTT. As protein: CASSSRGIGSPLHF. This chain connects TRBV7-2 to TRBJ1-6, with 7 bases that match TRBD1. The CDR3 has 14 amino acids. The germline gives CDR1 SGHTA, CDR2 FQGNSA. The J segment lost 10 bases and the V segment lost 4 bases, leaving 7 bases of the junction unmatched.

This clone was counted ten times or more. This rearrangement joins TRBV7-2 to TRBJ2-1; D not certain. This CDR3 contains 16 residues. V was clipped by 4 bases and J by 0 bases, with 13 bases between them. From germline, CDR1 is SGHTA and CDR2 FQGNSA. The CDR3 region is CASSSSDLISYNEQFF. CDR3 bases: TGTGCCAGCAGCTCGTCAGACTTGATCTCCTACAATGAGCAGTTCTTC. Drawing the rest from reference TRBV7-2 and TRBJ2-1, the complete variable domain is GAGVSQSPSNKVTEKGKDVELRCDPISGHTALYWYRQSLGQGLEFLIYFQGNSAPDKSGLPSDRFSAERTGGSVSTLTIQRTQQEDSAVYLCASSSSDLISYNEQFFGPGTRLTVL.

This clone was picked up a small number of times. CDR3 DNA: TGTGCCAGTAGTCCCGGGACAGCCTATGGCTACACCTTC. The encoded protein is CASSPGTAYGYTF. The rearrangement uses TRBV19 and TRBJ1-2; 7 bases fit TRBD1. The CDR3 has 13 amino acids. From germline, CDR1 is LNHDA and CDR2 SQIVND (reference sequence). Losses at the gene ends were 5 bases for V and 4 bases for J; bases not matched to a gene: 4.

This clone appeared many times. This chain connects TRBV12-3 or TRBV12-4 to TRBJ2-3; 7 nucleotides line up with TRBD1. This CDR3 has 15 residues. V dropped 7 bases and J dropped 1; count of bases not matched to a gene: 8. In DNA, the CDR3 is TGTGCCAGCACTCCTTCGGGACAGCGCACAGATACGCAGTATTTT. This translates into CASTPSGQRTDTQYF.

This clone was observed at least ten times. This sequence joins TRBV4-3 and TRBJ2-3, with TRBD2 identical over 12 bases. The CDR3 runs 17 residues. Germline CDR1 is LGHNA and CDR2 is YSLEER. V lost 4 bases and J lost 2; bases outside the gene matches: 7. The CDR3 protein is CASSLTASGRDTDTQYF. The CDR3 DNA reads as TGCGCCAGCAGCCTTACCGCTAGCGGGAGGGACACAGATACGCAGTATTTT.

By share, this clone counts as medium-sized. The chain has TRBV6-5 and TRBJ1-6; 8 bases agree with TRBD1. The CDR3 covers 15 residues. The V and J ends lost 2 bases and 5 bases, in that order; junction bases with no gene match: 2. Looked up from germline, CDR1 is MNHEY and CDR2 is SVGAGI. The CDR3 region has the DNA TGTGCCAGCAGTTACGTGACAGGGGATAATTCACCCCTCCACTTT. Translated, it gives CASSYVTGDNSPLHF.

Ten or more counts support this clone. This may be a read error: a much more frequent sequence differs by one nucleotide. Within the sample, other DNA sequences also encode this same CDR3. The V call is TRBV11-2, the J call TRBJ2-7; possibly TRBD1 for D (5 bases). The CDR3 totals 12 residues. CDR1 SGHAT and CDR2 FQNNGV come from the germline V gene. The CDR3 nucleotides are TGTGCCAGCAGTTTAGGTCAGGGCGAGCAGTACTTC. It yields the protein CASSLGQGEQYF.